The 26 T cell receptor beta chains below were found in one sample sequenced in a study of T-cell reconstitution after alpha-beta-depleted transplantation in children. The authors prepared the TCRbeta library with unique molecular identifiers. MiXCR, applied by TCRdb to the PCR reads, yields one record per CDR3 protein. The table lists hundreds of thousands of distinct CDR3 sequences, approximately 12% of them singletons. This specimen was PBMCs from the stem cell graft donor, taken from the stem cell graft. The receptors derive from a human donor who donated a stem cell graft to a child with combined immunodeficiency.

The chain is built from TRBV20-1 and TRBJ1-5, with D perhaps matching TRBD1 (5 bases). CDR3 length equals 14 residues. Trimming took 6 bases from V and 1 from J, leaving 13 bases between them. The germline V gene has CDR1 DFQATT and CDR2 SNEGSKA (reference sequence). In DNA, the CDR3 is TGCAGTGCACTCTGGGGGGGGAGCAATCAGCCCCAGCATTTT. This gives the protein CSALWGGSNQPQHF.

This clonotype was counted between two and nine times. The chain couples TRBV20-1 to TRBJ2-7, with D unresolved. Germline CDR1 DFQATT, CDR2 SNEGSKA (reference sequence). V was pared by 1 base and J by 1 base, with 8 bases between. This CDR3 has 13 amino acids. The CDR3 DNA is TGCAGTGCTAGAGTCCAGGCGTCCTACGAGCAGTACTTC. This gives the protein CSARVQASYEQYF.

The chain recombines TRBV28 with TRBJ2-7; unclear D gene. Germline CDR1 and CDR2: MDHEN and SYDVKM. This CDR3 is built from 12 residues. The germline V and J ends were trimmed by 5 bases and 7 bases, with 12 bases remaining between them. The CDR3 is CASSQRAREQYF. The DNA of the CDR3 is TGTGCCAGCAGTCAAAGAGCTCGGGAGCAGTACTTC.

Only a few counts were recorded for this clonotype. This chain connects TRBV6-4 to TRBJ2-4; D might be TRBD1 or TRBD2, each matching 6 bases. V was clipped by 2 bases and J by 0 bases, with 14 bases between them. The germline gives CDR1 MRHNA, CDR2 SNTAGT. The CDR3 length is 17 residues. The CDR3 region is CASSDDGGYVAKNIQYF. The DNA of the CDR3 is TGTGCCAGCAGTGACGACGGGGGCTATGTAGCCAAAAACATTCAGTACTTC.

The chain employs TRBV6-1 and TRBJ1-3; D gene uncertain. Germline lookup yields CDR1 MNHNS and CDR2 SASEGT. The CDR3 loop spans 15 amino acids. V gave up 4 bases and J gave up 0 bases, with 10 bases separating them. The CDR3 coding sequence is TGTGCCAGCAGTGCTACAAGGCTCTCTGGAAACACCATATATTTT. Translation gives CASSATRLSGNTIYF.

This chain uses TRBV4-3 with TRBJ2-7; TRBD1 or TRBD2 may be the D gene (5 bases each). Germline V lookup: CDR1 LGHNA, CDR2 YSLEER. Between the trimmed V and J ends, which lost 0 bases and 12 bases, there was a span of 18 bases. CDR3 length: 14 amino acids. The CDR3 spells CASSQDRRDRWRYF. Written as DNA, the CDR3 is TGCGCCAGCAGCCAAGATCGCAGGGACCGGTGGAGGTACTTC.

The chain couples TRBV12-3 or TRBV12-4 to TRBJ2-7; D uncertain. V was cut by 5 bases and J by 2 bases, with 13 bases left in between. The CDR3 has 14 amino acids. DNA of the CDR3: TGTGCCAGCAGTACCTATCGGGTCCCCTACGAGCAGTACTTC. Translation gives CASSTYRVPYEQYF.

This clonotype was counted at least ten times. The gene calls are TRBV10-3 and TRBJ2-5; TRBD2 aligns across 7 bases. This CDR3 has 16 amino acids. Germline-derived CDR1 and CDR2 are ENHRY and SYGVKD. The V segment lost 4 bases and the J segment 0 bases; nucleotides outside the gene matches: 8. The CDR3 sequence: CAISAPSGRYQETQYF. The CDR3 DNA reads as TGTGCCATCAGTGCGCCTAGCGGACGGTACCAAGAGACCCAGTACTTC.

This clonotype was counted between two and nine times. The chain is built from TRBV7-6 and TRBJ2-1, with D tentatively TRBD1 (5 bases). In germline, CDR1 is SGHVS, CDR2 FNYEAQ. V shed 4 bases and J shed 0 bases, with 10 bases lying between them. The CDR3 is 15 residues long. The CDR3 spells CASSSWGNSYNEQFF. CDR3 bases: TGTGCCAGCAGCTCCTGGGGCAACTCCTACAATGAGCAGTTCTTC.

This clonotype appeared many times. This rearrangement joins TRBV6-1 to TRBJ2-7; 9 bases line up with TRBD2. Trimming at V came to 4 bases and at J to 6 bases, leaving 7 bases not matched to a gene. Germline V gene lookup returns CDR1 MNHNS and CDR2 SASEGT. The CDR3 extends over 14 amino acids. The CDR3 DNA sequence: TGTGCCAGCAGTGGAGGTGGAGCGGGAGGCGAGCAGTACTTC. Its translation is CASSGGGAGGEQYF.

The table lists this clonotype with many counts. The genes are TRBV12-3 or TRBV12-4 and TRBJ2-7; D unresolved. The CDR3 contains 14 residues. V was shortened by 4 bases and J by 3 bases, with 13 bases between the two germline ends. The CDR3 region is CASSSPRLGYEQYF. The CDR3 DNA sequence: TGTGCCAGCAGTTCCCCCAGACTCGGCTACGAGCAGTACTTC.

This clonotype was observed at least ten times. The chain joins TRBV4-3 to TRBJ2-1, with D tentatively TRBD2 (6 bases). Germline loops: CDR1 LGHNA, CDR2 YSLEER. CDR3 length equals 15 residues. With 1 base removed from V and 3 bases from J, the gap between germline ends came to 10 bases. In nucleotides, the CDR3 is TGCGCCAGCAGCCAAGGACTAGGGAGCTACAATGAGCAGTTCTTC. It specifies CASSQGLGSYNEQFF.

The chain couples TRBV5-1 to TRBJ2-5, with D maybe TRBD2 (5 bases). The CDR3 is 14 residues long. V was clipped by 4 bases and J by 3 bases, with 13 bases between them. CDR1 is SGHRS, CDR2 YFSETQ, per germline. CDR3 sequence (DNA): TGCGCCAGCAGCACCCGGGGTTCAGAAGAGACCCAGTACTTC. This encodes CASSTRGSEETQYF.

In its sample, this clonotype was seen a few times. The chain has TRBV20-1 and TRBJ2-7; D might be TRBD1 or TRBD2, each matching 5 bases. Germline V lookup: CDR1 DFQATT, CDR2 SNEGSKA (reference sequence). The CDR3 spans 11 residues. V was pared by 6 bases and J by 4 bases, with 10 bases between. The DNA of the CDR3 is TGCAGTGCAGGCAGGGAGTACGAGCAGTACTTC. The encoded protein is CSAGREYEQYF.

This clonotype showed up just a few times. The chain joins TRBV7-9 to TRBJ2-5; D not certain. V shed 0 bases and J shed 4 bases, with 6 bases lying between them. This CDR3 is 13 amino acids long. In germline, CDR1 is SEHNR, CDR2 FQNEAQ (reference sequence). DNA for the CDR3: TGTGCCAGCAGCTTAGCGCCATCAGAGACCCAGTACTTC. Translating it yields CASSLAPSETQYF.

This clonotype was counted ten times or more. V gene TRBV12-3 or TRBV12-4 combines with J gene TRBJ2-7; 10 positions match TRBD1. This CDR3 is 14 amino acids long. V was clipped by 5 bases and J by 5 bases; unmatched bases: 6. In DNA form, the CDR3 reads TGTGCCAGCAGTCCTACGGACAGGGGGAACGAGCAGTACTTC. It codes for CASSPTDRGNEQYF.

This clonotype was seen more than once but under ten times. The chain is built from TRBV19 and TRBJ2-7; 7 bases line up with TRBD2. CDR1 is LNHDA and CDR2 is SQIVND in the germline V gene (reference sequence). CDR3 size: 14 residues. Losses at the gene ends were 7 bases for V and 3 bases for J; bases not matched to a gene: 9. This CDR3 reads CASTSPGGNYEQYF. In DNA form, the CDR3 reads TGTGCCAGTACCAGTCCGGGAGGAAACTACGAGCAGTACTTC.

Ten or more counts support this clonotype. The V and J genes are TRBV5-4 and TRBJ2-3; maybe TRBD2 (6 bases). Germline lookup yields CDR1 SGHNT and CDR2 YYREEE (reference sequence). The V gene lost 4 bases and the J gene lost 1 base, with 16 bases spanning the gap. The CDR3 is made up of 16 amino acids. The CDR3 is CASSARLGGGTDTQYF. The CDR3 DNA sequence: TGTGCCAGCAGCGCCCGCCTTGGAGGGGGCACAGATACGCAGTATTTT.

This clonotype was recorded many times. The chain combines TRBV6-2 or TRBV6-3 with TRBJ1-2; tentatively, D is TRBD1 (5 bases). The CDR3 runs 10 residues. CDR1 and CDR2 (germline): MNHEY, SVGEGT. The CDR3 here is CVTGDRGYTF. The DNA of the CDR3 is TGTGTTACCGGGGACCGCGGCTACACCTTC.

This clonotype appeared a few times. This chain uses TRBV7-2 with TRBJ2-7; D is undetermined. Germline V gene lookup returns CDR1 SGHTA and CDR2 FQGNSA. V was trimmed by 4 bases and J by 10 bases, leaving 17 bases between them. The CDR3 loop spans 13 amino acids. In nucleotides, the CDR3 is TGTGCCAGCAGCTCCCTCTCCCGGGCGGAACAGTACTTC. This translates into CASSSLSRAEQYF.

This clonotype occurred a few times. This rearrangement joins TRBV15 to TRBJ2-1; tentative D call: TRBD2 (5 bases). CDR1 LNHNV and CDR2 YYDKDF come from the germline V gene (reference sequence). This CDR3 spans 13 amino acids. V lost 0 bases, J lost 9 bases, and 9 bases lay in between. Here the CDR3 DNA reads TGTGCCACCAGCAGAGAATGGAGGAGTGAGCAGTTCTTC. As protein: CATSREWRSEQFF.

This clonotype was recorded many times. J is TRBJ2-3 and V is TRBV9, with 8 bases aligning to TRBD2. V lost 5 bases to trimming and J lost 4 bases; unmatched junction nucleotides: 21. The CDR3 covers 19 residues. Germline CDR1 and CDR2: SGDLS and YYNGEE. CDR3 loop: CASSAPAGSGSGRPDTQYF. DNA of the CDR3: TGTGCCAGCAGTGCCCCGGCGGGGTCGGGAAGCGGGAGACCAGATACGCAGTATTTT.

This clonotype was observed many times. The V and J genes are TRBV29-1 and TRBJ1-6; D is uncertain. CDR1 is SQVTM, CDR2 ANQGSEA, per germline. V was shortened by 7 bases and J by 6 bases, with 13 bases between the two germline ends. The length of the CDR3 is 13 residues. Written as DNA, the CDR3 is TGCAGCGCCATGACCGCTACTAATTCACCCCTCCACTTT. Its protein is CSAMTATNSPLHF.

This clonotype came up many times. The chain uses TRBV29-1 and TRBJ2-7; D is unclear. This CDR3 spans 11 amino acids. Germline values: CDR1 SQVTM, CDR2 ANQGSEA. V was pared by 3 bases and J by 2 bases, with 5 bases between. Here the CDR3 DNA reads TGCAGCGTTGACGACACCTACGAGCAGTACTTC. Translating it yields CSVDDTYEQYF.

This chain uses TRBV2 with TRBJ2-2; 9 bases are a match to TRBD1. Germline V gives CDR1 SNHLY, CDR2 FYNNEI. The ends lost 7 bases at V and 7 bases at J; junction bases unmatched: 7. CDR3 size: 14 residues. DNA for the CDR3: TGTGCCAGCAATCAACAGGGGGCGGGCGGGGAGCTGTTTTTT. Translating it yields CASNQQGAGGELFF.

This chain links TRBV6-5 with TRBJ2-7; D ambiguous. The CDR3 is 15 amino acids. The ends were cut back, 4 bases at V and 0 bases at J, with 13 bases in the middle. From germline, CDR1 is MNHEY and CDR2 SVGAGI. CDR3 nucleotides: TGTGCCAGCAGTTCCCCGAGTGGGAACTCCTACGAGCAGTACTTC. It is translated as CASSSPSGNSYEQYF.